The clone carrying this TCR beta chain was seen a few times. The antigen is not known. The sample is drawn from a study of blood T cells in healthy people across ages. Turning to the study itself: Template-switching capture recovered about one barcoded beta molecule per two T cells. Whole-study results and caveats: A roughly linear age-dependent decrease characterized TCR beta diversity per million T cells. There were more naive CD4+ cells and higher diversity in long-lived donors than in aged donors.

A sample-barcoded 5' primer and a J-beta primer mix were used in a second PCR of roughly 6 to 11 cycles. TCRdb ran MiXCR on the 5' RACE reads and lists one entry per CDR3 protein. This table has approximately 690,000 distinct CDR3 sequences, around three fifths appearing once. Per germline, CDR1 SQVTM and CDR2 ANQGSEA. Trimming took off 8 bases at V and 3 bases at J, with 11 bases between the two ends. This CDR3 contains 12 residues. Sequencing input: blood. This chain connects TRBV29-1 to TRBJ2-1; D gene uncertain. This receptor was identified in a man in his 60s in good health. The CDR3 DNA follows: TGCAGCCCTGGACGGATCTACAATGAGCAGTTCTTC. The encoded protein is CSPGRIYNEQFF.